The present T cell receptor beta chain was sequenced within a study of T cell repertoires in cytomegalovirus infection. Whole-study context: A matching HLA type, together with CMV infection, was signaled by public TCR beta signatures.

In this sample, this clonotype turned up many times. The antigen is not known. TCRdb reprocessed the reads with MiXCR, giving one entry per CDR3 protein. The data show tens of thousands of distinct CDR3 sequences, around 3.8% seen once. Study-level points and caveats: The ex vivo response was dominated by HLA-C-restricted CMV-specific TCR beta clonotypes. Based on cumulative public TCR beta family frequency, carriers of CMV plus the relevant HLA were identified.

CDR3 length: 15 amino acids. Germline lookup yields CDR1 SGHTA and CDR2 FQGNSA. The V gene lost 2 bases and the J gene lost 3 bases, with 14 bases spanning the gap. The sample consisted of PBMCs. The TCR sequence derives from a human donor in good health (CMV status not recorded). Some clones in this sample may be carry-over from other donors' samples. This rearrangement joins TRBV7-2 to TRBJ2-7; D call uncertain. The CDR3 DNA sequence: TGTGCCAGCAGCTTATCGGTCAGAGACCTCTACGAGCAGTACTTC. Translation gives CASSLSVRDLYEQYF.